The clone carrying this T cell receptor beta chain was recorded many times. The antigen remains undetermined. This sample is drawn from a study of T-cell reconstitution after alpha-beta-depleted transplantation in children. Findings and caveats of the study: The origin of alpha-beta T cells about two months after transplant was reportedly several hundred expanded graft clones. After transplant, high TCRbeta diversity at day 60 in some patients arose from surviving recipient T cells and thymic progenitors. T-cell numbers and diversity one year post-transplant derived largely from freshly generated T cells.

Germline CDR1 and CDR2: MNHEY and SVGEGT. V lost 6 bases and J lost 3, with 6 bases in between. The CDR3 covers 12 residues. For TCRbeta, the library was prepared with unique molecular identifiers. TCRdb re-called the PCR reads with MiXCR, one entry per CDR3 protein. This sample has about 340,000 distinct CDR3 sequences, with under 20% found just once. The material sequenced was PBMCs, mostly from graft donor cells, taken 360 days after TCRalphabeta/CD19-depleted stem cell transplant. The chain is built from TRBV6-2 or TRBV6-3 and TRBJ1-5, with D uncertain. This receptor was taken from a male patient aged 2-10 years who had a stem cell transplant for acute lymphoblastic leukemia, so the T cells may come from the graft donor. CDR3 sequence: CASSPNNQPQHF. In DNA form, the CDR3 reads TGTGCCAGCAGCCCTAACAATCAGCCCCAGCATTTT.